A selection of T cell receptor beta chains follows, all from one sample in a study of shared clonotypes between healthy human individuals. Sequenced by immunoSEQ multiplex PCR; TCRdb stores in-frame clones only, minus some. Of fewer than 850,000 clones listed, just over 95% are singletons. Sequencing input: naive CD8+ T cells sorted from blood. These receptors came from a man younger than 40 in good health. CDR3s include the opening cysteine and the closing phenylalanine or tryptophan. Fields, in order: V gene, clone size, D gene, J gene, CDR3 protein, CDR3 DNA. D genes are given only for firm matches. Part of the rows lack a size; the others show once, few, many or a class for expanded clones.

v_gene: TRBV14
abundance: NA
d_gene: TRBD1
j_gene: TRBJ1-5
CDR3aa: CASSQDPGQEPSNQPQHF
CDR3nt: TGTGCCAGCAGCCAAGACCCGGGACAGGAGCCGAGCAATCAGCCCCAGCATTTT

v_gene: TRBV28
abundance: NA
d_gene: TRBD1
j_gene: TRBJ2-5
CDR3aa: CASSFPLRMDREETQYF
CDR3nt: TGTGCCAGCAGTTTCCCGCTGCGGATGGACAGGGAGGAGACCCAGTACTTC

v_gene: TRBV27
abundance: once
d_gene: NA
j_gene: TRBJ2-7
CDR3aa: CASSLYRPAGSSYEQYF
CDR3nt: TGTGCCAGCAGTTTATATCGACCCGCAGGGAGCTCCTACGAGCAGTACTTC

v_gene: TRBV2
abundance: NA
d_gene: TRBD1
j_gene: TRBJ1-5
CDR3aa: CASSYRGYSNQPQHF
CDR3nt: TGTGCCAGCAGCTACAGGGGATATAGCAATCAGCCCCAGCATTTT

v_gene: TRBV2
abundance: NA
d_gene: NA
j_gene: TRBJ2-1
CDR3aa: CASRDTLRGEQFF
CDR3nt: TGTGCCAGCAGAGATACACTTCGGGGTGAGCAGTTCTTC

v_gene: TRBV29-1
abundance: NA
d_gene: TRBD1
j_gene: TRBJ2-1
CDR3aa: CSVVTGLSTGEQFF
CDR3nt: TGCAGCGTCGTGACAGGGCTGTCTACGGGTGAGCAGTTCTTC

v_gene: TRBV7-9
abundance: NA
d_gene: NA
j_gene: TRBJ2-1
CDR3aa: CASSPGARQFF
CDR3nt: TGTGCCAGCAGCCCGGGTGCGAGGCAGTTCTTC

v_gene: TRBV27
abundance: NA
d_gene: NA
j_gene: TRBJ1-2
CDR3aa: CASSPLWGGYTF
CDR3nt: TGTGCCAGCAGCCCTCTTTGGGGTGGCTACACCTTC

v_gene: TRBV5-1
abundance: few
d_gene: TRBD1
j_gene: TRBJ1-1
CDR3aa: CASSYGQAMGTEAFF
CDR3nt: TGCGCCAGCAGCTATGGACAGGCCATGGGCACTGAAGCTTTCTTT

v_gene: TRBV2
abundance: NA
d_gene: TRBD2
j_gene: TRBJ2-2
CDR3aa: CASSVPSGSNTGELFF
CDR3nt: TGTGCCAGCAGTGTTCCTAGCGGATCGAACACCGGGGAGCTGTTTTTT

v_gene: TRBV30
abundance: NA
d_gene: TRBD2
j_gene: TRBJ2-1
CDR3aa: CAWSVLAGSYNEQFF
CDR3nt: TGTGCCTGGAGTGTGCTAGCGGGCTCCTACAATGAGCAGTTCTTC

v_gene: TRBV6-9
abundance: NA
d_gene: NA
j_gene: TRBJ2-7
CDR3aa: CASSYDYPSSEQYF
CDR3nt: TGTGCCAGCAGTTATGACTACCCATCGTCCGAGCAGTACTTC

v_gene: TRBV11-2
abundance: NA
d_gene: NA
j_gene: TRBJ2-7
CDR3aa: CASNDRDASYEQYF
CDR3nt: TGTGCCAGCAACGACCGGGACGCCTCCTACGAGCAGTACTTC

v_gene: TRBV29-1
abundance: NA
d_gene: TRBD1
j_gene: TRBJ2-2
CDR3aa: CSVGTGGTGELFF
CDR3nt: TGCAGCGTGGGGACAGGGGGCACCGGGGAGCTGTTTTTT

v_gene: TRBV5-6
abundance: NA
d_gene: NA
j_gene: TRBJ1-1
CDR3aa: CASSLRGNTEAFF
CDR3nt: TGTGCCAGCAGCTTAAGGGGAAACACTGAAGCTTTCTTT

v_gene: TRBV7-9
abundance: NA
d_gene: NA
j_gene: TRBJ2-7
CDR3aa: CASSQVGTYEQYF
CDR3nt: TGTGCCAGCAGCCAAGTTGGCACCTACGAGCAGTACTTC

v_gene: TRBV6-4
abundance: once
d_gene: NA
j_gene: TRBJ2-7
CDR3aa: CASSPQGTHEQYF
CDR3nt: TGTGCCAGCAGTCCACAGGGTACCCACGAGCAGTACTTC

v_gene: TRBV21-1
abundance: once
d_gene: NA
j_gene: TRBJ2-6
CDR3aa: CASTRRTTGANVLTF
CDR3nt: TGTGCCAGCACGAGGCGGACAACGGGGGCCAACGTCCTGACTTTC

v_gene: TRBV6-5
abundance: NA
d_gene: NA
j_gene: TRBJ2-1
CDR3aa: CASSYRRQGYEQFF
CDR3nt: TGTGCCAGCAGTTACCGCCGGCAGGGATATGAGCAGTTCTTC

v_gene: TRBV27
abundance: NA
d_gene: NA
j_gene: TRBJ2-3
CDR3aa: CASSLSWGQDTQYF
CDR3nt: TGTGCCAGCAGTTTATCGTGGGGCCAGGATACGCAGTATTTT

v_gene: TRBV2
abundance: once
d_gene: NA
j_gene: TRBJ2-2
CDR3aa: CASRGTSRTGELFF
CDR3nt: TGTGCCAGCAGAGGAACTAGTCGCACCGGGGAGCTGTTTTTT

v_gene: TRBV6-4
abundance: NA
d_gene: NA
j_gene: TRBJ1-2
CDR3aa: CASSESWGNYGYTF
CDR3nt: TGTGCCAGCAGTGAGTCGTGGGGAAACTATGGCTACACCTTC

v_gene: TRBV5-6
abundance: NA
d_gene: NA
j_gene: TRBJ1-1
CDR3aa: CASSLRDLTEAFF
CDR3nt: TGTGCCAGCAGCCTCCGTGATCTCACTGAAGCTTTCTTT

v_gene: TRBV11-2
abundance: NA
d_gene: NA
j_gene: TRBJ2-7
CDR3aa: CASSFPTKSSYEQYF
CDR3nt: TGTGCCAGCAGCTTCCCGACTAAAAGCTCCTACGAGCAGTACTTC

v_gene: TRBV6-1
abundance: NA
d_gene: TRBD2
j_gene: TRBJ2-7
CDR3aa: CASSDLAGNSYEQYF
CDR3nt: TGTGCCAGCAGTGATCTAGCGGGAAACTCCTACGAGCAGTACTTC

v_gene: TRBV2
abundance: NA
d_gene: TRBD1
j_gene: TRBJ2-7
CDR3aa: CACRDRVSYEQYF
CDR3nt: TGTGCCTGTCGGGACAGGGTCTCCTACGAGCAGTACTTC

v_gene: TRBV19
abundance: once
d_gene: TRBD2
j_gene: TRBJ2-4
CDR3aa: CASSIPPSGAKNIQYF
CDR3nt: TGTGCCAGTAGTATCCCCCCTAGCGGAGCTAAAAACATTCAGTACTTC

v_gene: TRBV28
abundance: NA
d_gene: NA
j_gene: TRBJ1-1
CDR3aa: CASSLTPGGAFF
CDR3nt: TGTGCCAGCAGCCTAACCCCTGGCGGTGCTTTCTTT

v_gene: TRBV19
abundance: NA
d_gene: TRBD1
j_gene: TRBJ2-7
CDR3aa: CASSLRGQGYEQYF
CDR3nt: TGTGCCAGTAGTCTCCGGGGACAGGGTTACGAGCAGTACTTC

v_gene: TRBV7-8
abundance: NA
d_gene: NA
j_gene: TRBJ2-7
CDR3aa: CASSSDLNGYEQYF
CDR3nt: TGTGCCAGCAGCTCGGACTTAAACGGGTACGAGCAGTACTTC

v_gene: TRBV6-5
abundance: once
d_gene: NA
j_gene: TRBJ2-1
CDR3aa: CARTYNEQFF
CDR3nt: TGTGCCAGAACATACAATGAGCAGTTCTTC

v_gene: TRBV2
abundance: once
d_gene: NA
j_gene: TRBJ2-7
CDR3aa: CASSAQFYSYEQYF
CDR3nt: TGTGCCAGCAGTGCTCAATTTTACTCCTACGAGCAGTACTTC

v_gene: TRBV25-1
abundance: NA
d_gene: TRBD2
j_gene: TRBJ2-1
CDR3aa: CASGGTSGTYNEQFF
CDR3nt: TGTGCCAGCGGAGGAACTAGCGGGACGTACAATGAGCAGTTCTTC

v_gene: TRBV10-3
abundance: once
d_gene: TRBD2
j_gene: TRBJ2-7
CDR3aa: CALRAGDSYEQYF
CDR3nt: TGTGCCCTCCGGGCGGGAGATTCTTACGAGCAGTACTTC

v_gene: TRBV11-2
abundance: NA
d_gene: NA
j_gene: TRBJ2-3
CDR3aa: CASSLLSTDTQYF
CDR3nt: TGTGCCAGCAGCTTGCTCAGTACAGATACGCAGTATTTT

v_gene: TRBV4-3
abundance: once
d_gene: NA
j_gene: TRBJ2-7
CDR3aa: CASSQGQASYEQYF
CDR3nt: TGCGCCAGCAGCCAAGGCCAGGCGTCCTACGAGCAGTACTTC